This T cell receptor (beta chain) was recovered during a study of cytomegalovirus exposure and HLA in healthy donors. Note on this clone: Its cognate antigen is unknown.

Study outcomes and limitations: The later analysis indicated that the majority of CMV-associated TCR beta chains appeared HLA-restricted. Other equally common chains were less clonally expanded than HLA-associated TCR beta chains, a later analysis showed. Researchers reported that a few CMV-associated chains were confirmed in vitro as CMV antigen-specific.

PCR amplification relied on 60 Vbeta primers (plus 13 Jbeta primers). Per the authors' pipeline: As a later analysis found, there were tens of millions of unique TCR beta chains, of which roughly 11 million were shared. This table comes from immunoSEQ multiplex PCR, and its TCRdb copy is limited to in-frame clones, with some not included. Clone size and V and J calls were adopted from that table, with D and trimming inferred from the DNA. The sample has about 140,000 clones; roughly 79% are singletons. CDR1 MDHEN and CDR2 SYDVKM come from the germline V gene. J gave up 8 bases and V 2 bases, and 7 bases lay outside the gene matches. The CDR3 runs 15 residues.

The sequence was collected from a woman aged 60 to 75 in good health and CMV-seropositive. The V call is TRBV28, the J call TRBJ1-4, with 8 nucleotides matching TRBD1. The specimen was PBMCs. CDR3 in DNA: TGTGCCAGCAGTTTACTGACAGGGGAAAGGGAAAAACTGTTTTTT. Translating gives CASSLLTGEREKLFF. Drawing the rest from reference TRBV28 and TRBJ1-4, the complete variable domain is DVKVTQSSRYLVKRTGEKVFLECVQDMDHENMFWYRQDPGLGLRLIYFSYDVKMKEKGDIPEGYSVSREKKERFSLILESASTNQTSMYLCASSLLTGEREKLFFGSGTQLSVL.